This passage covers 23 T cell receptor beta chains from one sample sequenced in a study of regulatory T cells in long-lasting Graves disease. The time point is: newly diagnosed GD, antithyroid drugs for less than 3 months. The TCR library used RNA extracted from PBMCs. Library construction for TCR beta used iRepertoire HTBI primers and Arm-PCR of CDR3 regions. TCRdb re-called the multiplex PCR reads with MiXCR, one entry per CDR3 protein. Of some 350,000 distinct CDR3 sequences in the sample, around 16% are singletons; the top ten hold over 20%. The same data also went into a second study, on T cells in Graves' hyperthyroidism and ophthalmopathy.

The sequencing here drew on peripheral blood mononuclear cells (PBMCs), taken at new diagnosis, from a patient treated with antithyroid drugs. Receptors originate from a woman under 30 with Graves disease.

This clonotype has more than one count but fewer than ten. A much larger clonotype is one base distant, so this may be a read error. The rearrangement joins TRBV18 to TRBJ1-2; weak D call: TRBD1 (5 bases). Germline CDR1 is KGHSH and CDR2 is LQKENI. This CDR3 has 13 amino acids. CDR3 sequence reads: CASSRRDGHGNTF. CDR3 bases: TGTGCCAGCTCACGAAGGGACGGTCATGGCAACACCTTC.

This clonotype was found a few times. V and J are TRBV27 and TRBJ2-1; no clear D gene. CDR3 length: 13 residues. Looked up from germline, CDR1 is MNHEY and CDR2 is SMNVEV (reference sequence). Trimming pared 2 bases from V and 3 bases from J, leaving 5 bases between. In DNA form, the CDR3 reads TGTGCCAGCAGTTTAAACAACTACAATGAGCAGTTCTTC. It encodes CASSLNNYNEQFF.

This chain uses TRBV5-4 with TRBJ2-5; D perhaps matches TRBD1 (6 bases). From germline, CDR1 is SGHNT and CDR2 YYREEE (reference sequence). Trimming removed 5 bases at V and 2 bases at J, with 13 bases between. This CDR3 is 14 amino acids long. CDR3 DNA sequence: TGTGCCAGCAGTAAACAGGGCCTACAAGAGACCCAGTACTTC. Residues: CASSKQGLQETQYF.

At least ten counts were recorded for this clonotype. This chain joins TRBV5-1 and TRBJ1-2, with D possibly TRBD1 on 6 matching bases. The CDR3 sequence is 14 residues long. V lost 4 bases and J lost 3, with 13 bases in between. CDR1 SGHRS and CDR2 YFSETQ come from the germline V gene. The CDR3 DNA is TGCGCCAGCAGCCCTGGGGGCCGGGACTATGGCTACACCTTC. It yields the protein CASSPGGRDYGYTF.

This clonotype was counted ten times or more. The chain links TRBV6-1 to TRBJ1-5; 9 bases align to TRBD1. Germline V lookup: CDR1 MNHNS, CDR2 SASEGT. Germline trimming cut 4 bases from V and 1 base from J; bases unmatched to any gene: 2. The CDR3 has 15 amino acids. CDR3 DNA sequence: TGTGCCAGCAGTGGGACAGGGGTGAGCAATCAGCCCCAGCATTTT. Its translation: CASSGTGVSNQPQHF.

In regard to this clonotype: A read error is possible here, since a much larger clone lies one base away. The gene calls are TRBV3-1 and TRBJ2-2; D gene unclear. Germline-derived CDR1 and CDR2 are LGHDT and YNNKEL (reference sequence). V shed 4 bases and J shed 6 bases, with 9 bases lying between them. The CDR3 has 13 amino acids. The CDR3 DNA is TGTGCCAGCAGCCTAGTAACTGCCGGGGAGCTGTTTTTT. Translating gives CASSLVTAGELFF.

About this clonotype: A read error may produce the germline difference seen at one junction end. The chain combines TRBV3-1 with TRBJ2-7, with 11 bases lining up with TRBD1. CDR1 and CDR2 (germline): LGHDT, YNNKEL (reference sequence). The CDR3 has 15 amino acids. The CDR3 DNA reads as TGTGCCAGCAGCCTGCCGGGACAGGGGGTCCACGAGCAGCACTTC. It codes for CASSLPGQGVHEQHF.

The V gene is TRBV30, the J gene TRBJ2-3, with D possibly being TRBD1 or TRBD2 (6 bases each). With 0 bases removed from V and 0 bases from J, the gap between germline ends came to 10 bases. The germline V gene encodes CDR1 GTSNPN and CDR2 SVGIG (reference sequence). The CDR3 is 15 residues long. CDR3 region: CAWSVGGRSTDTQYF. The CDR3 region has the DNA TGTGCCTGGAGTGTAGGGGGGAGAAGCACAGATACGCAGTATTTT.

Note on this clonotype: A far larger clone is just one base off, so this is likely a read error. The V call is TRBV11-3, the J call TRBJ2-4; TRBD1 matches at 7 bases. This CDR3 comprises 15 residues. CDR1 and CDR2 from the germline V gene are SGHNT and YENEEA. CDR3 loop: CASSLGETGNNEQLF. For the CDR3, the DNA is TGTGCCAGCAGCTTAGGCGAGACAGGGAACAATGAGCAGCTCTTC.

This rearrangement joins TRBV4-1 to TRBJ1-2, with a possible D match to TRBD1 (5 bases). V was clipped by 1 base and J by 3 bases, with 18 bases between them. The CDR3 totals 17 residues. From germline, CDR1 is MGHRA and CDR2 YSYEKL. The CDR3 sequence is CASSQGGGRGSDYGYTF. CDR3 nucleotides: TGCGCCAGCAGCCAAGGGGGTGGAAGGGGCTCAGACTATGGCTACACCTTC.

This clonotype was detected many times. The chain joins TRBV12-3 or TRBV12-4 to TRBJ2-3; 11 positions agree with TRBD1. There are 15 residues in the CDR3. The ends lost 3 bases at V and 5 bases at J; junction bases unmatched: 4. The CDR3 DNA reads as TGTGCCAGCAGTTTGGGACAGGGGGTGGTAGATACGCAGTATTTT. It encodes CASSLGQGVVDTQYF.

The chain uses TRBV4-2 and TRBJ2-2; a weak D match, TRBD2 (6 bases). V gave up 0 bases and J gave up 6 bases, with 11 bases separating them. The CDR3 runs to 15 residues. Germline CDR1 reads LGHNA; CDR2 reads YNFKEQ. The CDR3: CASSQDRRGSGELFF. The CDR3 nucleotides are TGTGCCAGCAGCCAAGATCGGAGGGGCTCCGGGGAGCTGTTTTTT.

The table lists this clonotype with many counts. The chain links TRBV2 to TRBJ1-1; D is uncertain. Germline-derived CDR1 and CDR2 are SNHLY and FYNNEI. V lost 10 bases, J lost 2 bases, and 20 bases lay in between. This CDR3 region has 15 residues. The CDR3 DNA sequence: TGTGCCACCCAGCGGGATCGGGTGGCCAACACTGAAGCTTTCTTT. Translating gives CATQRDRVANTEAFF.

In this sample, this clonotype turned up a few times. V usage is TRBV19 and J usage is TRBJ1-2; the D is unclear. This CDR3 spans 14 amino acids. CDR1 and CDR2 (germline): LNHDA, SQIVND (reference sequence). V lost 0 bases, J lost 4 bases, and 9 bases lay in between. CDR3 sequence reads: CASSIDHLAYGYTF. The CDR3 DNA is TGTGCCAGTAGTATAGATCATCTGGCCTATGGCTACACCTTC.

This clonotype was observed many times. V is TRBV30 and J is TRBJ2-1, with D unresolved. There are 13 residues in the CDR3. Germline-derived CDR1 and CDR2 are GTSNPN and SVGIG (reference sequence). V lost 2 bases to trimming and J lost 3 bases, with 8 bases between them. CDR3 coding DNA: TGTGCCTGGAGTCTACAGAACTACAATGAGCAGTTCTTC. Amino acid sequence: CAWSLQNYNEQFF.

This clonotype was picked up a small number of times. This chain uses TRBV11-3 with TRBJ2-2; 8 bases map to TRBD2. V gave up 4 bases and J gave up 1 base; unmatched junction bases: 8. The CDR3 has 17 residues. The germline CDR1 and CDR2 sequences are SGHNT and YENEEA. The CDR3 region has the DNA TGTGCCAGCAGCTCCCCTTCAAGCGGGAGGAACACCGGGGAGCTGTTTTTT. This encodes CASSSPSSGRNTGELFF.

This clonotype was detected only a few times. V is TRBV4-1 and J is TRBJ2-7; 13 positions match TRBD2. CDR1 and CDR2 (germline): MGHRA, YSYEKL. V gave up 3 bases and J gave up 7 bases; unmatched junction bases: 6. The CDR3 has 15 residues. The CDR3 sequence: CASSQRTSGRDEQYF. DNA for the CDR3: TGCGCCAGCAGCCAGAGGACTAGCGGGAGAGATGAGCAGTACTTC.

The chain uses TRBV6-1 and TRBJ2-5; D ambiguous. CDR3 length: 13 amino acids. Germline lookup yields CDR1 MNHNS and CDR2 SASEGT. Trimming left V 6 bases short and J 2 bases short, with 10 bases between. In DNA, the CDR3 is TGTGCCAGCAGACGCGACCCACAAGAGACCCAGTACTTC. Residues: CASRRDPQETQYF.

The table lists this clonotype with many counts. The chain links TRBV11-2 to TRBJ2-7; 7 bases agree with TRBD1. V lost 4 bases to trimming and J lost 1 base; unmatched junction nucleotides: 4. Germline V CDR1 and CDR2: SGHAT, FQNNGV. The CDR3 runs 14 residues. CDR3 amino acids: CASSSHRGSYEQYF. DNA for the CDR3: TGTGCCAGCAGCTCCCACAGGGGTTCCTACGAGCAGTACTTC.

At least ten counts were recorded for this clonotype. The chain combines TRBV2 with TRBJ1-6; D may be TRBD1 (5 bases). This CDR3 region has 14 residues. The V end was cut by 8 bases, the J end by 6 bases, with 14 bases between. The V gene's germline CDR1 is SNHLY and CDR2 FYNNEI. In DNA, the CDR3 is TGTGCCAGCCGGGTGGCAGGGACTAATTCACCCCTCCACTTT. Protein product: CASRVAGTNSPLHF.

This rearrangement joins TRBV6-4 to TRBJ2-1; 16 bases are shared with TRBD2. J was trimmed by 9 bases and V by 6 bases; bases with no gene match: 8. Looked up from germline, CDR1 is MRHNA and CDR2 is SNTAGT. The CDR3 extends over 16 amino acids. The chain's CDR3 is CASSGGTSGGASEQFF. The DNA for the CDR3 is TGTGCCAGCAGCGGAGGGACTAGCGGGGGGGCCAGTGAGCAGTTCTTC.

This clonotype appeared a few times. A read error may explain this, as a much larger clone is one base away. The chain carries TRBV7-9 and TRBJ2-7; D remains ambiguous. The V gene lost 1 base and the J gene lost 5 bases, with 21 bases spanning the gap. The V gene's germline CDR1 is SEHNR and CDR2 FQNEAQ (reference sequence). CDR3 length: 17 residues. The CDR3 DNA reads TGTGCCAGCAGCTTAGGTGGTCTCTTCAACGCTCCCCACGAGCAGTACTTC. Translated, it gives CASSLGGLFNAPHEQYF.

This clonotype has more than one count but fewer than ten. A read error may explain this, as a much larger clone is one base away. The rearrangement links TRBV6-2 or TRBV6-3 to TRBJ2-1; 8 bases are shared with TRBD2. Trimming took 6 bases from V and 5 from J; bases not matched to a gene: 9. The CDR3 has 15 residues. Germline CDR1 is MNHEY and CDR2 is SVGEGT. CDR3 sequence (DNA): TGTGCCAGCAGCCCAGCGGGAGAGTCCCACAATGAGCAGTTCTTC. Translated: CASSPAGESHNEQFF.